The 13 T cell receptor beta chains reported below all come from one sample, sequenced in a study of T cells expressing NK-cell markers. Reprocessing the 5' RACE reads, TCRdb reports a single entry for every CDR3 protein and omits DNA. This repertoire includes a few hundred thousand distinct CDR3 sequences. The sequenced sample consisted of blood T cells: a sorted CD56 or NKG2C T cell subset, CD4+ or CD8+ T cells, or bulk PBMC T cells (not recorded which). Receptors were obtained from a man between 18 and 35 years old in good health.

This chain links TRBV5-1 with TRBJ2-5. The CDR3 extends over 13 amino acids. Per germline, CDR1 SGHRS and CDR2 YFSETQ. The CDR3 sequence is CASGRHHQETQYF.

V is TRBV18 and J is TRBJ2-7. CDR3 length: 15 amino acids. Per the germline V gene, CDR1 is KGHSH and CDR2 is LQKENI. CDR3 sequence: CASSPQVRSSYEQYF.

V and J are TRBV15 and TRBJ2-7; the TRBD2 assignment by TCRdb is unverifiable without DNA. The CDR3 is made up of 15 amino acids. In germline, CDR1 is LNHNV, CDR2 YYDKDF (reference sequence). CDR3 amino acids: CATSRGGSGSHEQYF.

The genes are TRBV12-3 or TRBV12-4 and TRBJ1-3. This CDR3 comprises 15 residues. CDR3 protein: CASSPWLDSGNTIYF.

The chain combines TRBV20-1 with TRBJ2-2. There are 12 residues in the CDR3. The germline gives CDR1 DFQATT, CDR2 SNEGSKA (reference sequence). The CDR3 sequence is CSAKRPAGELFF.

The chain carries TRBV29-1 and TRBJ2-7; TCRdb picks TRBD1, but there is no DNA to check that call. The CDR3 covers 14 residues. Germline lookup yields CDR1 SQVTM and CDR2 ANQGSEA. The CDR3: CSVVYPGASYEQYF.

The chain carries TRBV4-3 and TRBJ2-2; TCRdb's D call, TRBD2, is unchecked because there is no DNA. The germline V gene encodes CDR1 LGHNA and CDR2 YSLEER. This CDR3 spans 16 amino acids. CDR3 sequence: CASSQDRRVWSGELFF.

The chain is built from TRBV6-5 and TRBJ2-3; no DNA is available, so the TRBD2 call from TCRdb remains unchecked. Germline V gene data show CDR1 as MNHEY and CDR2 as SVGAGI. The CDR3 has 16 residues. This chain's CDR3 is CASSLASGREGDTQYF.

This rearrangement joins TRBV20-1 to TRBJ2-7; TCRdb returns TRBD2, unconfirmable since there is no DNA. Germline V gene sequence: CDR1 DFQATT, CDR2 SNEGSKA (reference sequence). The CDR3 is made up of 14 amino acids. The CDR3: CSAPSGRGGYEQYF.

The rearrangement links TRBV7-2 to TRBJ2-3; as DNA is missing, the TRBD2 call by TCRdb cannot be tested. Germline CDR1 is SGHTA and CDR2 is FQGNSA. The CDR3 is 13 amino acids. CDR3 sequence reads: CASSLEADDTQYF. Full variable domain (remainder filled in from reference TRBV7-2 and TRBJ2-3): GAGVSQSPSNKVTEKGKDVELRCDPISGHTALYWYRQSLGQGLEFLIYFQGNSAPDKSGLPSDRFSAERTGGSVSTLTIQRTQQEDSAVYLCASSLEADDTQYFGPGTRLTVL.

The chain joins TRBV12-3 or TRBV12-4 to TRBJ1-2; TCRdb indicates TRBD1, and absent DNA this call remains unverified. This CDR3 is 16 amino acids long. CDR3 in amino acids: CASSSRFLGDSYGYTF.

The CDR3: CASSLGAGGAKNIQYF. The chain uses TRBV5-1 and TRBJ2-4; TCRdb designates TRBD2, a call that cannot be tested without DNA. CDR1 and CDR2 from the germline V gene are SGHRS and YFSETQ. The CDR3 length is 16 residues.

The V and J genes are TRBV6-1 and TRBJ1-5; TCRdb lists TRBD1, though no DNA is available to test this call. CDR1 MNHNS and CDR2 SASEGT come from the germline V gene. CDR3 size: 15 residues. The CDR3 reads CASRPRTVSNQPQHF.